A selection of T cell receptor beta chains follows, all from one sample in a study of T cells in Graves' hyperthyroidism and ophthalmopathy. TCRdb recomputed calls from the multiplex PCR reads with MiXCR, one row per CDR3 protein. The sample has hundreds of thousands of distinct CDR3 sequences, roughly 18% seen once. Specimen: blood. These receptors all come from a woman between 18 and 29 years old with Graves' ophthalmopathy. CDR3s include the opening cysteine and the closing phenylalanine or tryptophan. The D gene is left open where the match is weak. Clone size is not always given. Where it is, it says once, few, many or a class for expanded clones.

length	J	D	size	V	DNA	CDR3
17	TRBJ1-2	TRBD1	.	TRBV6-5	TGTGCCAGCAGTTACTCGAAATCGACAGGGGCGAACTATGGCTACACCTTC	CASSYSKSTGANYGYTF
17	TRBJ2-1	TRBD1	few	TRBV28	TGTGCCAGCAGTTCATTCATTCCGGGACAGGGGATATATGAGCAGTTCTTC	CASSSFIPGQGIYEQFF
15	TRBJ1-6	TRBD1	.	TRBV20-1	TGCAGTGCTGGACAGGCGAATGGGAATAATTCACCCCTCCACTTT	CSAGQANGNNSPLHF
13	TRBJ1-1	.	few	TRBV5-1	TGCGCCAGCAGCTTGGCCGAGGCAGAAAGAGCTTTCTTT	CASSLAEAERAFF
14	TRBJ1-1	TRBD1	.	TRBV19	TGTGCCAGTAGTACCCGGGACAGGGTGACTGAAGCTTTCTTT	CASSTRDRVTEAFF
16	TRBJ1-2	.	.	TRBV4-1	TGCGCCAGCAGCCAAGAACTTGGGTTCCCTAACTATGGCTACACCTTC	CASSQELGFPNYGYTF
12	TRBJ1-2	.	.	TRBV10-3	TGTGCCATCAGTGACGCACCGGGAACTTACACCTTC	CAISDAPGTYTF
19	TRBJ2-7	TRBD2	few	TRBV7-9	TGTGCCAGCAGCTTAGAAGTGGGACTAGCGGGATCCAGATTTTACGAGCAGTACTTC	CASSLEVGLAGSRFYEQYF
15	TRBJ2-1	TRBD2	many	TRBV20-1	TGCAGTGCTACCCCACTAGCGGGAGCCATCAATGAGCAGTTCTTC	CSATPLAGAINEQFF
17	TRBJ1-2	TRBD1	few	TRBV4-1	TGCGCCAGCAGCCGTTTAGGGGCCAACAGGGGGCCTTATGGCTACACCTTC	CASSRLGANRGPYGYTF
13	TRBJ2-3	.	.	TRBV5-6	TGTGCCAGCAGCTTGAGGCCCGGAGATACGCAGTATTTT	CASSLRPGDTQYF
15	TRBJ2-2	.	.	TRBV15	TGTGCCACCAGCAATGGGGGTATAGCAACCGGGGAGCTGTTTTTT	CATSNGGIATGELFF
17	TRBJ1-1	.	.	TRBV6-1	TGTGCCAGCGGTCGACTGGGAGCTACCCATCTAGACACTGAAGCTTTCTTT	CASGRLGATHLDTEAFF
17	TRBJ1-6	.	many	TRBV3-1	TGTGCCAGCAGCCAAGGGTCCGGTGGCCAGGTCGGTTCACCCCTCCACTTT	CASSQGSGGQVGSPLHF
12	TRBJ1-1	.	.	TRBV19	TGTGCCAGTTGGGCAGGAGACACTGAAGCTTTCTTT	CASWAGDTEAFF
14	TRBJ2-7	TRBD1	.	TRBV20-1	TGCAGTGCAAGCGGGACAGGGTATTTCTACGAGCAGTACTTC	CSASGTGYFYEQYF
17	TRBJ2-6	TRBD2	.	TRBV3-1	TGTGCCAGCAGCCAAGATCGGGGGGGCTCTGGGGCCAACGTCCTGACTTTC	CASSQDRGGSGANVLTF